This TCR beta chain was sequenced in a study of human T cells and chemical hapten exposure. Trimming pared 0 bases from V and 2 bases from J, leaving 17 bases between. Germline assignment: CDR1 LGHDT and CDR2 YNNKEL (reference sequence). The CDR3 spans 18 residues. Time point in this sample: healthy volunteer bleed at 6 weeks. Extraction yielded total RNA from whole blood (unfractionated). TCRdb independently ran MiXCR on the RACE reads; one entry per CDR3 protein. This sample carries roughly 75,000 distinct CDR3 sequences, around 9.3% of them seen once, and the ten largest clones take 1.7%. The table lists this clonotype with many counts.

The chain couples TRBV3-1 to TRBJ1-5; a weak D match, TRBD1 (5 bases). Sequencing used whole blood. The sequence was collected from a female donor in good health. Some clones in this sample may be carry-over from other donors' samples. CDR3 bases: TGTGCCAGCAGCCAAGATGCCCCCTTTGGCAGGGGCAATCAGCCCCAGCATTTT. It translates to CASSQDAPFGRGNQPQHF.